This TCR beta chain was sequenced in a study of T cell responses to AZD1222 COVID-19 vaccine (dated by TCRdb to about 2021). A note on the overall study: AZD1222 recipients given second doses at about 4 weeks or at about 12 weeks were pooled, since spike-specific TCR depth and breadth were not found to differ between the two schedules. TCR sequencing was performed for about 250 trial participants, of whom about 200 were given two doses of AZD1222 and approximately 25 were given two doses of MenACWY control vaccine. Trial participants were enrolled into age subgroups of 18-55, 56-69 and 70-plus years, which contained about 150, 27 and 61 TCR-sequenced participants, respectively.

The sample's time point label, in plain terms: baseline before first vaccination. Samples from vaccinated people were obtained from the UK trials COV001 and COV002, which included a single-blind randomized controlled phase 2/3 trial of AZD1222 (ChAdOx1 nCoV-19) in healthy adults. For TCRbeta chain sequencing, PBMC samples were collected from trial participants at day 0 and at day 28 after the second dose. Regarding this clone: The clone's antigen remains unknown. There are no base qualities to consult, and no much larger clone falls within one base.

V loses 5 bases, J loses 10 bases, and the germline ends lie 12 bases apart. The germline V gene specifies SGHTA as CDR1 and FQGNSA as CDR2. Counted from cysteine to phenylalanine, this CDR3 has 12 amino acids. The only DNA kept is the CDR3, 36 bases in frame from the first base. The CDR3 regions of human TCRbeta chains were analyzed by immunosequencing. Per the original workflow: Repertoire TCRs were matched against a reference library of SARS-CoV-2-specific TCRs generated with the MIRA antigen-specificity platform. Breadth meant the fraction of unique TCRs that were SARS-CoV-2-associated, whereas depth meant the fraction of total T cells that were SARS-CoV-2-associated. Using the MIRA data, each spike-specific TCR was mapped to the spike region that the TCR reacts to and placed in a CD4 or CD8 class. Log10-transformed breadth and depth values were compared by one-way ANOVA with Sidak's multiple comparisons tests. TCRdb took this table from immuneACCESS and kept in-frame rearrangements with V and J called. Such tables lack part of the clones; where checked against another copy, unresolved V genes explain under half of the gap, and the rest is unexplained. Clone size and V and J calls were adopted from that table, with D and trimming inferred from the DNA. For this sample the table gives 100,000 or so clones, of which about 90% were detected only once. The top ten hold under 2% of the sample.

Beyond this particular receptor, the publication reports: No day 14 peak-response samples were available, so repertoires were characterized only after the peak T cell response. Conclusions about previously exposed vaccinees are limited because only six or seven AZD1222 recipients were SARS-CoV-2 seropositive at baseline. Reportedly, close to half of the unique spike-specific TCRs recognized epitopes lying outside the regions that are mutated in the B.1.351 and B.1.1.7 variants. Spike-specific TCR breadth and depth rose significantly after two AZD1222 doses compared with day 0 and with MenACWY recipients. In the small 56-69-year group, the increase in depth fell short of significance, most likely because of low power. Most participants were white British and females outnumbered males, and the authors suggested that clonal diversity may have been underestimated. CD4 TCRs associated with the vaccine covered the entire spike protein, and the dominant responses were in regions 160-218 and 743-854.

The sequencing used peripheral blood, collected on day 0 of AZD1222 vaccination. The sequence derives from an adult in good health. The chain is assembled from TRBV7-2 and TRBJ2-1, with the D segment identity uncertain. The CDR3 corresponds to CASSPDTSEQFF. The nucleotide sequence is TGTGCCAGCAGCCCAGACACCTCCGAGCAGTTCTTC.